This is a list of T cell receptor beta chains from one sample in a study of blood T cell repertoires in COVID-19. Here immunoSEQ multiplex PCR was the method, and the copy in TCRdb shows in-frame clones only, minus some. Of 250,000 to 300,000 clones listed, approximately 91% were seen once; the top ten hold 2.2%. The sample comprised peripheral blood. The receptors shown here come from a woman under 40 with COVID-19, enrolled during active disease. The CDR3 runs from the conserved cysteine through the conserved F or W. A D gene is named only where the DNA matches it firmly. Only part of the rows carry a size: once, few, many, or a class if the clone is expanded.

d_call: TRBD2
clone_size: NA
v_call: TRBV20-1
j_call: TRBJ2-3
cdr3_nt: TGCAGTGCTAGTCCTAGCGGGAGATTGATAGATACGCAGTATTTT
cdr3_aa: CSASPSGRLIDTQYF

d_call: NA
clone_size: NA
v_call: TRBV15
j_call: TRBJ2-3
cdr3_nt: TGTGCCACCAGCAGAGATCGAGGAAGGACAGATACGCAGTATTTT
cdr3_aa: CATSRDRGRTDTQYF

d_call: NA
clone_size: NA
v_call: TRBV6-5
j_call: TRBJ1-1
cdr3_nt: TGTGCCAGCAGTTATATGACAGTTATGAACACTGAAGCTTTCTTT
cdr3_aa: CASSYMTVMNTEAFF

d_call: NA
clone_size: NA
v_call: TRBV27
j_call: TRBJ1-6
cdr3_nt: TGTGCCAGCAGTCACCAACCCAGACAGGCCCCGGGGAATTCACCCCTCCACTTT
cdr3_aa: CASSHQPRQAPGNSPLHF

d_call: TRBD2
clone_size: NA
v_call: TRBV19
j_call: TRBJ2-2
cdr3_nt: TGTGCCAGTAGTATCGGCAGGGCTAGCGGGAGGGCCCTGACGCGTACCGGGGAGCTGTTTTTT
cdr3_aa: CASSIGRASGRALTRTGELFF

d_call: TRBD1
clone_size: NA
v_call: TRBV10-3
j_call: TRBJ1-1
cdr3_nt: TGTGCCACCGCTAGTGGGGACAGGGGTGTAGGCACTGAAGCTTTCTTT
cdr3_aa: CATASGDRGVGTEAFF

d_call: TRBD1
clone_size: NA
v_call: TRBV5-1
j_call: TRBJ2-5
cdr3_nt: TGCGCCAGCAGCAGGGACAGGGGAGAGACCCAGTACTTC
cdr3_aa: CASSRDRGETQYF

d_call: NA
clone_size: NA
v_call: TRBV5-1
j_call: TRBJ1-4
cdr3_nt: TGCGCCAGCAGCTTGGCGGCTCAGGGAGAAAAACTGTTTTTT
cdr3_aa: CASSLAAQGEKLFF

d_call: NA
clone_size: NA
v_call: TRBV28
j_call: TRBJ1-1
cdr3_nt: TGTGCCAGCAGGAAGGGACTTACGAACACTGAAGCTTTCTTT
cdr3_aa: CASRKGLTNTEAFF

d_call: NA
clone_size: NA
v_call: TRBV9
j_call: TRBJ1-6
cdr3_nt: TGTGCCAGCACGTCAGGGGACTCCTATAATTCACCCCTCCACTTT
cdr3_aa: CASTSGDSYNSPLHF

d_call: TRBD2
clone_size: NA
v_call: TRBV6-4
j_call: TRBJ2-2
cdr3_nt: TGTGCCAGCAGTGCCCGTCTAGCGGAGATAGTCACCGGGGAGCTGTTTTTT
cdr3_aa: CASSARLAEIVTGELFF

d_call: NA
clone_size: NA
v_call: TRBV14
j_call: TRBJ2-1
cdr3_nt: TGTGCCAGCAGCCAAGGACTGGGAGCCTACAATGAGCAGTTCTTC
cdr3_aa: CASSQGLGAYNEQFF

d_call: TRBD1
clone_size: NA
v_call: TRBV7-9
j_call: TRBJ2-7
cdr3_nt: TGTGCCAGCAGCCCAAGGGGGCAGGGCGCGTCCTACGAGCAGTACTTC
cdr3_aa: CASSPRGQGASYEQYF

d_call: TRBD1
clone_size: NA
v_call: TRBV7-9
j_call: TRBJ1-4
cdr3_nt: TGTGCCAGCAGTCTCGCGACAGGGATCGTTGAAAAACTGTTTTTT
cdr3_aa: CASSLATGIVEKLFF

d_call: TRBD2
clone_size: once
v_call: TRBV18
j_call: TRBJ2-2
cdr3_nt: TGTGCCAGCTCCCGAGGACTAGCGGGAGATGGAACCGGGGAGCTGTTTTTT
cdr3_aa: CASSRGLAGDGTGELFF

d_call: TRBD2
clone_size: NA
v_call: TRBV7-2
j_call: TRBJ2-7
cdr3_nt: TGTGCCAGCAGCGTAAAGCGGGAGGCGTACGAGCAGTACTTC
cdr3_aa: CASSVKREAYEQYF

d_call: NA
clone_size: NA
v_call: TRBV15
j_call: TRBJ2-7
cdr3_nt: TGTGCCACCAGCAGAGATTTGAGGGCCGGGGAGTACGAGCAGTACTTC
cdr3_aa: CATSRDLRAGEYEQYF

d_call: NA
clone_size: NA
v_call: TRBV28
j_call: TRBJ2-1
cdr3_nt: TGTGCCAGCAGTTTTGCCCCAGGTTACAATGAGCAGTTCTTC
cdr3_aa: CASSFAPGYNEQFF

d_call: TRBD2
clone_size: NA
v_call: TRBV10-3
j_call: TRBJ2-1
cdr3_nt: TGTGCCATCAGTGACTCGGGACTACCGAGCTCCTACAATGAGCAGTTCTTC
cdr3_aa: CAISDSGLPSSYNEQFF

d_call: TRBD1
clone_size: NA
v_call: TRBV18
j_call: TRBJ1-3
cdr3_nt: TGTGCCAGCTCCCCGTATGCCGGGACAGGGGCTGGAGGCTCTGGAAACACCATATATTTT
cdr3_aa: CASSPYAGTGAGGSGNTIYF

d_call: NA
clone_size: NA
v_call: TRBV6-5
j_call: TRBJ1-6
cdr3_nt: TGTGCCAGCAGTTTTCAGGGACTTGATTCACCCCTCCACTTT
cdr3_aa: CASSFQGLDSPLHF

d_call: NA
clone_size: NA
v_call: TRBV25-1
j_call: TRBJ2-2
cdr3_nt: TGTGCCAGCAGTCCACAGGGAGTCACCGGGGAGCTGTTTTTT
cdr3_aa: CASSPQGVTGELFF

d_call: TRBD2
clone_size: NA
v_call: TRBV27
j_call: TRBJ2-7
cdr3_nt: TGTGCCAGCAGTTTAACTCCTAGCGGTACCTACGAGCAGTACTTC
cdr3_aa: CASSLTPSGTYEQYF

d_call: TRBD1
clone_size: NA
v_call: TRBV6-1
j_call: TRBJ1-3
cdr3_nt: TGTGCCAGCAGTGGACAGGGACAACTCTCTGGAAACACCATATATTTT
cdr3_aa: CASSGQGQLSGNTIYF

d_call: NA
clone_size: NA
v_call: TRBV5-1
j_call: TRBJ1-1
cdr3_nt: TGCGCCAGCAGCCCAGCCGGGACTGATAACACTGAAGCTTTCTTT
cdr3_aa: CASSPAGTDNTEAFF

d_call: TRBD2
clone_size: NA
v_call: TRBV6-2/TRBV6-3
j_call: TRBJ2-1
cdr3_nt: TGTGCCAGCACCTACTCGGGAGGGGGAACCGGCTCCTACAATGAGCAGTTCTTC
cdr3_aa: CASTYSGGGTGSYNEQFF

d_call: TRBD1
clone_size: NA
v_call: TRBV9
j_call: TRBJ1-2
cdr3_nt: TGTGCCAGCAGAACCGGGGCAGGGGGCATTGGCTACACCTTC
cdr3_aa: CASRTGAGGIGYTF

d_call: TRBD2
clone_size: NA
v_call: TRBV5-1
j_call: TRBJ2-1
cdr3_nt: TGCGCCAGCAGCTTTTTTCGGACTAGCGGGAGACACAATGAGCAGTTCTTC
cdr3_aa: CASSFFRTSGRHNEQFF

d_call: TRBD2
clone_size: NA
v_call: TRBV10-3
j_call: TRBJ2-1
cdr3_nt: TGTGCCACCCGGGGGGGAGATGAGCAGTTCTTC
cdr3_aa: CATRGGDEQFF

d_call: NA
clone_size: NA
v_call: TRBV19
j_call: TRBJ1-6
cdr3_nt: TGTGCCAGTAGTTTCAGGGATGCGGATAATTCACCCCTCCACTTT
cdr3_aa: CASSFRDADNSPLHF

d_call: NA
clone_size: NA
v_call: TRBV15
j_call: TRBJ2-5
cdr3_nt: TGTGCCACCGGCGAGACCCAGTACTTC
cdr3_aa: CATGETQYF

d_call: NA
clone_size: NA
v_call: TRBV2
j_call: TRBJ2-5
cdr3_nt: TGTGCCAGCAGTGTAGACAGGTACCAAGAGACCCAGTACTTC
cdr3_aa: CASSVDRYQETQYF

d_call: NA
clone_size: NA
v_call: TRBV10-3
j_call: TRBJ1-5
cdr3_nt: TGTGCCATCAGTGAGTCGAGAACGGATCAGCCCCAGCATTTT
cdr3_aa: CAISESRTDQPQHF

d_call: TRBD1
clone_size: NA
v_call: TRBV5-4
j_call: TRBJ2-7
cdr3_nt: TGTGCCAGCACTCTGGACAGGGGGTATGGCGAGCAGTACTTC
cdr3_aa: CASTLDRGYGEQYF

d_call: TRBD1
clone_size: NA
v_call: TRBV19
j_call: TRBJ1-3
cdr3_nt: TGTGCCAGTAGTATCTGGACAGGAGGAAACACCATATATTTT
cdr3_aa: CASSIWTGGNTIYF

d_call: TRBD1
clone_size: once
v_call: TRBV19
j_call: TRBJ2-1
cdr3_nt: TGTGCCAGTAGTGTAACTAGGACAGGGAAAGTCCATGAGCAGTTCTTC
cdr3_aa: CASSVTRTGKVHEQFF

d_call: TRBD1
clone_size: NA
v_call: TRBV2
j_call: TRBJ1-6
cdr3_nt: TGTGCCAGCAGTGGGCGGACAGGATCGTCACCCCTCCACTTT
cdr3_aa: CASSGRTGSSPLHF

d_call: NA
clone_size: NA
v_call: TRBV28
j_call: TRBJ1-4
cdr3_nt: TGTGCCAGCAGTCTCACCGGGGGGAATGAAAAACTGTTTTTT
cdr3_aa: CASSLTGGNEKLFF

d_call: NA
clone_size: NA
v_call: TRBV30
j_call: TRBJ1-4
cdr3_nt: TGTGCCTGGAGTGCACAGGTAAATGAAAAACTGTTTTTT
cdr3_aa: CAWSAQVNEKLFF

d_call: TRBD1
clone_size: NA
v_call: TRBV5-1
j_call: TRBJ1-3
cdr3_nt: TGCGCCAGCAGCCGATTTTCGGACAGGGTTAAACCTGGAAACACCATATATTTT
cdr3_aa: CASSRFSDRVKPGNTIYF

d_call: NA
clone_size: once
v_call: TRBV7-2
j_call: TRBJ1-1
cdr3_nt: TGTGCCAGCAGCTTAGCAATGCAGGGTCGGACTGAAGCTTTCTTT
cdr3_aa: CASSLAMQGRTEAFF

d_call: TRBD1
clone_size: NA
v_call: TRBV11-2
j_call: TRBJ1-1
cdr3_nt: TGTGCCAGCAGCTTCGACAGGGGTGTTACTGAAGCTTTCTTT
cdr3_aa: CASSFDRGVTEAFF

d_call: NA
clone_size: NA
v_call: TRBV29-1
j_call: TRBJ2-7
cdr3_nt: TGCAGCGTGACTAACTCCTACGAGCAGTACTTC
cdr3_aa: CSVTNSYEQYF

d_call: TRBD1
clone_size: NA
v_call: TRBV15
j_call: TRBJ2-1
cdr3_nt: TGTGCCACCAGCAGGGTGTCCGGGACAGGGGGCGATGAGCAGTTCTTC
cdr3_aa: CATSRVSGTGGDEQFF

d_call: TRBD1
clone_size: few
v_call: TRBV5-1
j_call: TRBJ1-5
cdr3_nt: TGCGCCAGCAGCTTGGACGGGACAGGGAATCAGCCCCAGCATTTT
cdr3_aa: CASSLDGTGNQPQHF

d_call: NA
clone_size: few
v_call: TRBV30
j_call: TRBJ2-2
cdr3_nt: TGTGCCTGGACCAGCCGGGACTTGTCCGGGGAGCTGTTTTTT
cdr3_aa: CAWTSRDLSGELFF

d_call: NA
clone_size: once
v_call: TRBV30
j_call: TRBJ1-2
cdr3_nt: TGTGCCTGGGCGGGTCCCGGCTACACCTTC
cdr3_aa: CAWAGPGYTF

d_call: NA
clone_size: NA
v_call: TRBV3-1/TRBV3-2
j_call: TRBJ2-3
cdr3_nt: TGTGCCAGCAGCCAACTCGGGACTCACACAGATACGCAGTATTTT
cdr3_aa: CASSQLGTHTDTQYF

d_call: NA
clone_size: NA
v_call: TRBV30
j_call: TRBJ2-2
cdr3_nt: TGTGCCTGGAGTCCCCGACAGGGGGAGCTGTTTTTT
cdr3_aa: CAWSPRQGELFF

d_call: NA
clone_size: NA
v_call: TRBV11-1
j_call: TRBJ2-1
cdr3_nt: TGTGCCAGCAGCTTTGCGGGGATCTACAATGAGCAGTTCTTC
cdr3_aa: CASSFAGIYNEQFF

d_call: NA
clone_size: NA
v_call: TRBV5-1
j_call: TRBJ2-1
cdr3_nt: TGCGCCAGCAGCTTAATCGGGAGCGACTCCTACAATGAGCAGTTCTTC
cdr3_aa: CASSLIGSDSYNEQFF

d_call: TRBD1
clone_size: NA
v_call: TRBV23-1
j_call: TRBJ1-1
cdr3_nt: TGCGCCAGCAGTCAATCGCACAGGGGGTACACTGAAGCTTTCTTT
cdr3_aa: CASSQSHRGYTEAFF